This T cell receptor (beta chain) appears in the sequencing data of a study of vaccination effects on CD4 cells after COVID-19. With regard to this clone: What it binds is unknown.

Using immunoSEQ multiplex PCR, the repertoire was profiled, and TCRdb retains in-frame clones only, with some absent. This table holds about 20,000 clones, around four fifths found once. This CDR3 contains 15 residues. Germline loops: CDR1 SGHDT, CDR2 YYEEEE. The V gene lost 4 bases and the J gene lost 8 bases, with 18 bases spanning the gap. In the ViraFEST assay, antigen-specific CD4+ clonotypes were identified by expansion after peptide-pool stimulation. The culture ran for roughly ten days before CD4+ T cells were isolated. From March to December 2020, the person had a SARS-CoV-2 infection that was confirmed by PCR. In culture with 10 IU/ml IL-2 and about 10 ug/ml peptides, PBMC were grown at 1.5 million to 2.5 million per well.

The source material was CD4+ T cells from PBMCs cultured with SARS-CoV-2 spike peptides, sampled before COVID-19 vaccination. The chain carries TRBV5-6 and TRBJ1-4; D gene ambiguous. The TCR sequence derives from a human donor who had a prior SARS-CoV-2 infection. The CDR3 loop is CASSPQGLLREKLFF. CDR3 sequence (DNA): TGTGCCAGCAGCCCCCAAGGCCTCCTTCGGGAAAAACTGTTTTTT. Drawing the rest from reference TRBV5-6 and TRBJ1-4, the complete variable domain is DAGVTQSPTHLIKTRGQQVTLRCSPKSGHDTVSWYQQALGQGPQFIFQYYEEEERQRGNFPDRFSGHQFPNYSSELNVNALLLGDSALYLCASSPQGLLREKLFFGSGTQLSVL.